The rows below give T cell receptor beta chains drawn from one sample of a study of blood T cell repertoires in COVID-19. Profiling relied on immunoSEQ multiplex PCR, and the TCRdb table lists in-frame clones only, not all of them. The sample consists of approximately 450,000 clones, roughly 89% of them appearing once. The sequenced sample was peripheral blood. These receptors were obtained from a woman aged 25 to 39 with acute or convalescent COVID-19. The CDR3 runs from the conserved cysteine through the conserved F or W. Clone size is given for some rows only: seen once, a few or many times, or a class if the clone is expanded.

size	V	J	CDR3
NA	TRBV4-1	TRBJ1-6	CASSAQTGGLNSPLHF
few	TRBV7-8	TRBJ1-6	CASSLVVAAVGAPLHF
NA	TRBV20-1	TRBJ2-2	CSASSRATGELFF
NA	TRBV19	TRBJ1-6	CASSIGLRSPLHF
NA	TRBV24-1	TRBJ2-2	CATSDDSGGITGELFF
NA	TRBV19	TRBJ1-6	CASSIAGTRSPLHF
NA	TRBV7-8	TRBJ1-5	CASSPPGGLSEPQHF
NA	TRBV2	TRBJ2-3	CASSRDQRGGRSDTQYF
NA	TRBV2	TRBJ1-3	CASRGRFSGNTIYF
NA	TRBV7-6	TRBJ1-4	CASSWTGTGQEKLFF
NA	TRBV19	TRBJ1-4	CASSIQGEVEKLFF
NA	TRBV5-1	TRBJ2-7	CASSLEQGLYEQYF
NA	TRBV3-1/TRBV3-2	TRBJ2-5	CASSQGTTGGGEETQYF
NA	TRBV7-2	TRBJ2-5	CASSRGGMETQYF
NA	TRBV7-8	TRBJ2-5	CASSPITSGQETQYF
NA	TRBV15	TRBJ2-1	CATSERTSGGFLEFF
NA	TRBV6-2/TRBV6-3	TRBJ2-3	CASSSTSGASTDTQYF
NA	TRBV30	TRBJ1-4	CAWGTSSGIREKLFF
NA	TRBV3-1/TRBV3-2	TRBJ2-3	CASSQEGLAGGLEDTQYF
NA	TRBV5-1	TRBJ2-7	CASSLVRVEGSYEQYF
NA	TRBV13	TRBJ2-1	CASSLGGAVDEQFF
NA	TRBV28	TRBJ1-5	CASRRGSSSNQPQHF
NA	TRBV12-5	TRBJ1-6	CASGTAQGTDSPLHF
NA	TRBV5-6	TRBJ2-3	CASHFRGTRTDTQYF
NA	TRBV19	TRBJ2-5	CASRPGTRTGTQYF
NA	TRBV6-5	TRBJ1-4	CASGRGHDEKLFF
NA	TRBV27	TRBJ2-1	CASSFQTRRNNEQFF
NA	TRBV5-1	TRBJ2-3	CASSSTGTGSDTQYF
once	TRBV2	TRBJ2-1	CASSIGVFEQFF
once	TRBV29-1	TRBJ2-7	CSVAGTGVPEQYF
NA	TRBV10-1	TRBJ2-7	CASSEPKRTGYEQYF
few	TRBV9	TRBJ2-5	CASSVGASGQETQYF
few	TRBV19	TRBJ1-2	CASSWRDGYTF
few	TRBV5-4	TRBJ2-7	CASSSPSGGSPTYEQYF
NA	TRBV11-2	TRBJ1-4	CASEGQVNEKLFF
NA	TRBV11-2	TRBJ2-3	CASSPEDRRTDTQYF
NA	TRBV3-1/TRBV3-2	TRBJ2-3	CASSELASSADTQYF
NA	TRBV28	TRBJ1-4	CASSFLSAGWELFF
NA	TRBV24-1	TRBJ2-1	CATSDSALGGNEQFF
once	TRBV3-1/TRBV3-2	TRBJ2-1	CASSQDSHEQFF
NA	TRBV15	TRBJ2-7	CATSAPGGWYEQYF
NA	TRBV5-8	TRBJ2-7	CASSLVRSYEQYF
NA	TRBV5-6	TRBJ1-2	CASSPTETLYGYTF
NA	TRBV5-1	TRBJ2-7	CASSLGHILSEQYF
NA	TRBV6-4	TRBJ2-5	CASSVRARETQYF
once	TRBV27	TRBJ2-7	CASSLSGGRGYNEQYF